These 4 T cell receptor beta chains came from one sample sequenced in a study of blood T cell repertoires in COVID-19. Profiling relied on immunoSEQ multiplex PCR, and the TCRdb table lists in-frame clones only, not all of them. The data contain some 340,000 clones, 90% of them seen just once; the ten biggest clones take up roughly 3.6%. Sequencing input: PBMCs or T cells enriched from blood (not recorded which). The source is a woman aged 25 to 39 who had been exposed to COVID-19.

The chain has TRBV19 and TRBJ1-2; TRBD1 matches 8 bases. The CDR3 totals 14 residues. Germline V gene data show CDR1 as LNHDA and CDR2 as SQIVND (reference sequence). J was trimmed by 6 bases and V by 9 bases; bases with no gene match: 12. In DNA, the CDR3 is TGTGCCAGCCGCGACAGGGGTAGGGTTAATGGCTACACCTTC. Amino acid sequence: CASRDRGRVNGYTF. Complete variable domain (other parts from reference TRBV19 and TRBJ1-2): DGGITQSPKYLFRKEGQNVTLSCEQNLNHDAMYWYRQDPGQGLRLIYYSQIVNDFQKGDIAEGYSVSREKKESFPLTVTSAQKNPTAFYLCASRDRGRVNGYTFGSGTRLTVV.

This clone occurred a few times. V gene TRBV19 combines with J gene TRBJ1-5, with TRBD1 matching 10 bases. The germline V gene encodes CDR1 LNHDA and CDR2 SQIVND (reference sequence). The ends lost 6 bases at V and 3 bases at J; junction bases unmatched: 8. The CDR3 extends over 16 amino acids. The CDR3 loop is CASRKGGTGDNQPQHF. In nucleotides, the CDR3 is TGTGCCAGTAGAAAGGGGGGGACAGGGGACAATCAGCCCCAGCATTTT.

V and J are TRBV12-1 and TRBJ1-4; the D call of TRBD1 is as the table states it, not checked on the DNA. TRBV12-1 is classified as a pseudogene. The CDR3 runs to 16 residues. CDR3 DNA sequence: TGTGCCAGCAGCCCTGCTGGGACAGAGGAAAATGAAAAACTGTTTTTT. It is translated as CASSPAGTEENEKLFF.

The chain couples TRBV5-1 to TRBJ1-1; maybe TRBD1 (5 bases). This CDR3 spans 16 amino acids. V was cut by 3 bases and J by 1 base, with 16 bases left in between. Germline values: CDR1 SGHRS, CDR2 YFSETQ. The CDR3 loop is CASSWRGGIGNTEAFF. The CDR3, as DNA: TGCGCCAGCAGCTGGCGGGGCGGGATCGGGAACACTGAAGCTTTCTTT.